Described below is a single TCR beta chain sequence and its context. In the original processing: Scientists estimated how many nucleated cells there were by amplifying reference gene primers. Assay used: immunoSEQ multiplex PCR; TCRdb lists only in-frame clones, some missing. V and J calls and clone size are given by that table; D and trimming were obtained from the DNA. The table has nearly 350,000 clones, more than 70% seen once. This entry is derived from a study of blood T cell repertoires in COVID-19. Study summary: The United States, Italy and Spain provided the acute and convalescent COVID-19 samples. From T cells, B-cell-depleted T cells, or PBMCs came the material, which was cDNA or gDNA.

The CDR3 is 13 residues long. Germline CDR1 and CDR2: WSHSY and SAAADI. Trimming pared 0 bases from V and 6 bases from J, leaving 6 bases between. The chain links TRBV10-2 to TRBJ2-1; no definite D call. The TCR comes from a woman between 65 and 79 years old with COVID-19, enrolled during active disease. Sequencing was done on a sample of peripheral blood. The CDR3 loop is CASSESSVNEQFF. DNA for the CDR3: TGCGCCAGCAGTGAGTCGTCTGTCAATGAGCAGTTCTTC.